The T cell receptor (beta chain) described here comes from a study of T-cell memory formation after mild COVID-19. Study context: In these data, TCR clusters were largely donor specific.

Comments on this clonotype: What it binds is unknown.

Trimming took 11 bases from V and 3 from J, leaving 17 bases between them. This CDR3 spans 14 amino acids. Findings and caveats of the study: The main location of contracting CD4+ clones was CM and EM, and that of contracting CD8+ clones was EMRA. In pre-infection memory, a portion of responding clones appeared, which suggested that cross-reactive memory joined.

Constant-segment primers and 5'RACE yielded cDNA libraries for TCR alpha and TCR beta, each carrying sample barcodes and UMIs. TCRdb reprocessed the 5' RACE reads via MiXCR and lists one record per CDR3 protein. Of 250,000 to 350,000 distinct CDR3 sequences in the sample, more than 15% were seen once. This receptor was taken from a man younger than 35 who had mild COVID-19 (a few samples of this study predate the infection). Cell type and time point are not known. Specimen: PBMCs or a T cell subset sorted from them (not recorded which). V usage is TRBV12-3 or TRBV12-4 and J usage is TRBJ1-3, with a tentative D call TRBD1 (5 bases). CDR3 loop: CAGGRAPLGNTIYF. The CDR3 region has the DNA TGTGCCGGGGGAAGGGCGCCGCTTGGAAACACCATATATTTT.